Each of the 31 T cell receptor beta chains below was sequenced from the same sample in a study of OX40 agonist ivuxolimab in advanced cancers. The method was immunoSEQ multiplex PCR; TCRdb's version includes in-frame clones alone and lacks a portion of them. The sample carries around 100,000 clones, 89% recorded once. The sample was CD4+ or CD8+ T cells sorted from blood, taken in a trial of the OX40 agonist ivuxolimab. The source is an adult with an advanced solid tumor such as melanoma, head and neck, liver or kidney cancer.

V gene TRBV7-3 combines with J gene TRBJ2-2; 9 bases align to TRBD2. Per germline, CDR1 SGHTA and CDR2 FQGTGA. The length of the CDR3 is 17 residues. The V segment lost 3 bases and the J segment 0 bases; nucleotides outside the gene matches: 5. The CDR3 spells CASSFPLAGANTGELFF. The CDR3 nucleotides read TGTGCCAGCAGCTTCCCATTAGCGGGAGCGAACACCGGGGAGCTGTTTTTT.

This clone was recorded once. The chain couples TRBV18 to TRBJ1-2, with D perhaps TRBD1 (6 bases). V lost 3 bases, J lost 3 bases, and 11 bases lay in between. The CDR3 runs 14 residues. In germline, CDR1 is KGHSH, CDR2 LQKENI. The CDR3 loop reads CASSPTGSDYGYTF. CDR3 DNA sequence: TGTGCCAGCTCACCGACAGGCTCGGACTATGGCTACACCTTC.

This clone was detected only once. This rearrangement joins TRBV11-2 to TRBJ2-1, with D perhaps TRBD2 (5 bases). The germline V gene has CDR1 SGHAT and CDR2 FQNNGV. CDR3 length: 14 residues. The V gene lost 5 bases and the J gene lost 7 bases, with 15 bases spanning the gap. CDR3 amino acids: CASSQFGVRNEQFF. The CDR3 nucleotides read TGTGCCAGCAGCCAATTCGGGGTTAGAAATGAGCAGTTCTTC.

This chain's CDR3 is CATSRENIRRETQYF. The CDR3 DNA reads TGTGCCACCAGCAGAGAAAATATCCGGCGGGAGACCCAGTACTTC. The J gene is TRBJ2-5, the V gene TRBV15; D unresolved. Germline loops: CDR1 LNHNV, CDR2 YYDKDF (reference sequence). The CDR3 covers 15 residues. V was shortened by 0 bases and J by 5 bases, with 13 bases between the two germline ends. The full variable domain, with the rest looked up from reference TRBV15 and TRBJ2-5, is DAMVIQNPRYQVTQFGKPVTLSCSQTLNHNVMYWYQQKSSQAPKLLFHYYDKDFNNEADTPDNFQSRRPNTSFCFLDIRSPGLGDTAMYLCATSRENIRRETQYFGPGTRLLVL.

The rearrangement joins TRBV18 to TRBJ2-3, with a tentative D call TRBD2 (5 bases). V lost 6 bases and J lost 4, with 14 bases in between. CDR1 KGHSH and CDR2 LQKENI come from the germline V gene. This CDR3 is 14 amino acids long. The CDR3 region is CASSTRGSADTQYF. CDR3 coding DNA: TGTGCCAGCTCGACCCGAGGGTCCGCAGATACGCAGTATTTT. Complete variable domain (other parts from reference TRBV18 and TRBJ2-3): NAGVMQNPRHLVRRRGQEARLRCSPMKGHSHVYWYRQLPEEGLKFMVYLQKENIIDESGMPKERFSAEFPKEGPSILRIQQVVRGDSAAYFCASSTRGSADTQYFGPGTRLTVL.

The chain carries TRBV27 and TRBJ1-2; 9 bases line up with TRBD1. The CDR3 spans 16 residues. After removal of 6 bases from V and 2 bases from J, the junction contained 10 bases not matched to a gene. The germline gives CDR1 MNHEY, CDR2 SMNVEV (reference sequence). CDR3 coding DNA: TGTGCCAGCAGCATGTTATCCGGGACAGGGAACTATGGCTACACCTTC. This codes for CASSMLSGTGNYGYTF.

Worth noting for this clone: The same CDR3 also results from other DNA sequences found in this sample. DNA for the CDR3: TGTGCCAGCTCACGAGACAGCTACGAGCAGTACTTC. Encoded protein: CASSRDSYEQYF. The V gene is TRBV18, the J gene TRBJ2-7; tentatively, D is TRBD1 (5 bases). The CDR3 contains 12 residues. In germline, CDR1 is KGHSH, CDR2 LQKENI. The V end lost 4 bases, the J end lost 3 bases, and 7 bases lay between the germline ends.

The rearrangement links TRBV30 to TRBJ2-7, with D perhaps matching TRBD1 (5 bases). This CDR3 has 12 residues. Trimming cost V 2 bases and J 0 bases, with 5 bases left between them. Per the germline V gene, CDR1 is GTSNPN and CDR2 is SVGIG (reference sequence). In DNA form, the CDR3 reads TGTGCCTGGAGTCAGGGCTCCTACGAGCAGTACTTC. The encoded protein is CAWSQGSYEQYF.

This clone is a singleton in its sample. The chain combines TRBV5-8 with TRBJ2-7; D is unresolved. This CDR3 has 13 residues. The V and J ends lost 1 base and 6 bases respectively, with 11 bases between them. CDR1 and CDR2 from the germline V gene are SGHTS and YDEGEE. CDR3 DNA: TGTGCCAGCAGCTTGTACCGGGCAGGCGAGCAGTACTTC. This sequence encodes CASSLYRAGEQYF.

The rearrangement joins TRBV30 to TRBJ1-1; a possible D gene is TRBD1 (6 bases). V was shortened by 5 bases and J by 3 bases, with 13 bases between the two germline ends. This CDR3 has 13 residues. Germline-derived CDR1 and CDR2 are GTSNPN and SVGIG (reference sequence). CDR3 in DNA: TGTGCCTGGTCTAGTACAGGGTACACTGAAGCTTTCTTT. It specifies CAWSSTGYTEAFF. The entire variable domain, with the rest obtained from reference TRBV30 and TRBJ1-1, is as follows: SQTIHQWPATLVQPVGSPLSLECTVEGTSNPNLYWYRQAAGRGLQLLFYSVGIGQISSEVPQNLSASRPQDRQFILSSKKLLLSDSGFYLCAWSSTGYTEAFFGQGTRLTVV.

The CDR3 DNA follows: TGCGCCAGCAGCTTGGGACGGACGGGGACACAGAACTACAATGAGCAGTTCTTC. Protein product: CASSLGRTGTQNYNEQFF. V gene TRBV5-1 combines with J gene TRBJ2-1, with a weak D call TRBD1 (6 bases). Trimming shortened V by 0 bases and J by 3 bases, and 19 bases separated the two germline ends. CDR3 length: 18 residues. The germline V gene has CDR1 SGHRS and CDR2 YFSETQ.

There are a few counts of this clone. J is TRBJ1-2 and V is TRBV7-9; maybe TRBD1 (5 bases). V gave up 2 bases and J gave up 8 bases, with 12 bases separating them. Germline CDR1 is SEHNR and CDR2 is FQNEAQ (reference sequence). The CDR3 is made up of 13 amino acids. CDR3 protein: CASSLWRGDGYTF. The CDR3 coding sequence is TGTGCCAGCAGCTTATGGCGGGGGGACGGCTACACCTTC.

The chain combines TRBV2 with TRBJ2-7, with D unclear. Germline assignment: CDR1 SNHLY and CDR2 FYNNEI. Trimming pared 6 bases from V and 2 bases from J, leaving 11 bases between. CDR3 size: 13 residues. CDR3 coding DNA: TGTGCCAGCAGGTCCGACATCACCTACGAGCAGTACTTC. Residues: CASRSDITYEQYF.

The genes are TRBV5-1 and TRBJ2-7, with D tentatively TRBD1 (8 bases). The CDR3 spans 15 residues. V gave up 5 bases and J gave up 0 bases, with 15 bases separating them. Germline-derived CDR1 and CDR2 are SGHRS and YFSETQ. Written as DNA, the CDR3 is TGCGCCAGCAGTCTACAGGGGGGGAGCTCCTACGAGCAGTACTTC. Amino acids: CASSLQGGSSYEQYF.

This rearrangement joins TRBV9 to TRBJ2-5; D gene uncertain. V dropped 0 bases and J dropped 5 bases, with 11 bases sitting between them. The CDR3 extends over 14 amino acids. Germline V gene data show CDR1 as SGDLS and CDR2 as YYNGEE. This CDR3 reads CASSVGSSMETQYF. CDR3 sequence (DNA): TGTGCCAGCAGCGTAGGGAGTAGTATGGAGACCCAGTACTTC.

The CDR3 spells CAISEREYEQYF. Written as DNA, the CDR3 is TGTGCCATCAGTGAGAGAGAATACGAGCAGTACTTC. This sequence joins TRBV10-3 and TRBJ2-7; D not certain. In germline, CDR1 is ENHRY, CDR2 SYGVKD. The CDR3 contains 12 residues. V was pared by 2 bases and J by 4 bases, with 6 bases between.

The V call is TRBV19, the J call TRBJ2-5; 8 positions agree with TRBD2. The germline V gene has CDR1 LNHDA and CDR2 SQIVND (reference sequence). This CDR3 region has 13 residues. Losses at the gene ends were 6 bases for V and 3 bases for J; bases not matched to a gene: 3. In DNA form, the CDR3 reads TGTGCCAGTAGGGGTAGCGGGAAAGAGACCCAGTACTTC. Residues: CASRGSGKETQYF.

This chain joins TRBV25-1 and TRBJ2-7; 7 positions agree with TRBD1. Per the germline V gene, CDR1 is MGHDK and CDR2 is SYGVNS. After removal of 3 bases from V and 5 bases from J, the junction contained 7 bases not matched to a gene. The CDR3 is 14 residues long. The CDR3 is CASSDPNRGNEQYF. CDR3 coding DNA: TGTGCCAGCAGTGATCCAAACAGGGGCAACGAGCAGTACTTC.

This clone was detected a few times. The chain carries TRBV30 and TRBJ1-4, with D unresolved. CDR1 is GTSNPN, CDR2 SVGIG, per germline (reference sequence). V was cut by 0 bases and J by 5 bases, with 22 bases left in between. The CDR3 is 18 amino acids. The DNA of the CDR3 is TGTGCCTGGAGTGTACCGGCTCTACTCTTTACTTCAAATGAAAAACTGTTTTTT. Protein product: CAWSVPALLFTSNEKLFF.

The CDR3 coding sequence is TGTGCCAGCAGCTTAATTGGCGGACAGCGGTACGAGCAGTACTTC. This gives the protein CASSLIGGQRYEQYF. J is TRBJ2-7 and V is TRBV7-3; possible D gene TRBD1, 6 bases. The CDR3 extends over 15 amino acids. V was pared by 1 base and J by 4 bases, with 14 bases between. CDR1 is SGHTA and CDR2 is FQGTGA in the germline V gene.

Only one count was recorded for this clone. The chain carries TRBV9 and TRBJ1-4; TRBD1 might be the D (5 bases). The CDR3 has 16 residues. Germline loops: CDR1 SGDLS, CDR2 YYNGEE. V lost 0 bases, J lost 0 bases, and 9 bases lay in between. The CDR3 here is CASSVEGLTTNEKLFF. CDR3 in DNA: TGTGCCAGCAGCGTAGAGGGACTGACAACTAATGAAAAACTGTTTTTT.

The CDR3 sequence is CASSPWGTGGAWGYTF. The CDR3 nucleotides read TGTGCCAGCAGTCCCTGGGGGACAGGGGGCGCTTGGGGCTACACCTTC. The genes are TRBV27 and TRBJ1-2; the match to TRBD1 covers 12 bases. The CDR3 covers 16 residues. With V trimmed by 5 bases and J by 8 bases, 12 bases remained unmatched. Looked up from germline, CDR1 is MNHEY and CDR2 is SMNVEV (reference sequence).

The rearrangement joins TRBV9 to TRBJ2-1, with a possible D match to TRBD2 (6 bases). The CDR3 consists of 15 residues. V shed 0 bases and J shed 7 bases, with 14 bases lying between them. Germline V lookup: CDR1 SGDLS, CDR2 YYNGEE. The CDR3 loop is CASSVADGRKNEQFF. CDR3 nucleotide sequence: TGTGCCAGCAGCGTAGCTGACGGGAGAAAGAATGAGCAGTTCTTC.

The chain combines TRBV4-1 with TRBJ1-3; the match to TRBD1 covers 9 bases. The J segment lost 4 bases and the V segment lost 1 base, leaving 2 bases of the junction unmatched. Germline lookup yields CDR1 MGHRA and CDR2 YSYEKL. The CDR3 is 15 amino acids. CDR3 sequence reads: CASSQGDREGNTIYF. CDR3 DNA: TGCGCCAGCAGCCAAGGGGACAGGGAAGGAAACACCATATATTTT.

This clone was seen a few times. Other DNA sequences in this specimen translate into the identical CDR3. V usage is TRBV5-1 and J usage is TRBJ2-7; D possibly corresponds to TRBD2 (6 bases). This CDR3 region has 14 residues. Between the trimmed V and J ends, which lost 0 bases and 6 bases, there was a span of 13 bases. Germline loops: CDR1 SGHRS, CDR2 YFSETQ. The CDR3 loop is CASSLGRGFGEQYF. CDR3 coding DNA: TGCGCCAGCAGCTTGGGTCGGGGGTTTGGCGAGCAGTACTTC.

This clone was detected once. CDR3 amino acids: CASSYTSGNTIYNEQFF. For the CDR3, the DNA is TGTGCCAGCAGCTATACTAGCGGAAATACAATTTACAATGAGCAGTTCTTC. This chain joins TRBV5-8 and TRBJ2-1; 8 positions match TRBD2. Germline V CDR1 and CDR2: SGHTS, YDEGEE. The CDR3 consists of 17 residues. V shed 3 bases, J shed 4 bases, and the junction held 12 bases outside the gene matches.

This clone was detected only once. The J gene is TRBJ2-7, the V gene TRBV30, with a tentative D call TRBD2 (8 bases). Germline CDR1 is GTSNPN and CDR2 is SVGIG (reference sequence). The ends were cut back, 4 bases at V and 4 bases at J, with 26 bases in the middle. The CDR3 totals 17 residues. Here the CDR3 reads CAWNDRAPTGRDYEQYF. CDR3 nucleotides: TGTGCCTGGAATGACAGGGCGCCCACCGGGAGGGATTACGAGCAGTACTTC.

The chain carries TRBV7-6 and TRBJ2-1; 7 positions match TRBD2. The CDR3 is 16 residues long. The junction had 13 bases not matched to a gene; V was cut back by 6 bases and J by 5 bases. Germline CDR1 reads SGHVS; CDR2 reads FNYEAQ. As DNA, the CDR3 is TGTGCCAGCAGGGGCGGGACTAACGTACCACACAATGAGCAGTTCTTC. Protein: CASRGGTNVPHNEQFF.

The genes are TRBV5-8 and TRBJ2-5; D is ambiguous. Near its end, the DNA agrees better with TRBJ2-7, so the J call may be wrong. The germline V gene encodes CDR1 SGHTS and CDR2 YDEGEE. The CDR3 totals 13 residues. The CDR3 coding sequence is TGTGCCAGCAGTCGGGCCTTGTCCTACGAGCAGTACTTC. It codes for CASSRALSYEQYF.

This chain joins TRBV30 and TRBJ2-3; TRBD2 matches at 8 bases. CDR1 GTSNPN and CDR2 SVGIG come from the germline V gene (reference sequence). The CDR3 spans 16 residues. V was pared by 0 bases and J by 2 bases, with 7 bases of the junction left unmatched. For the CDR3, the DNA is TGTGCCTGGAGTGTACAAAGCGGGGGATTCACAGATACGCAGTATTTT. It yields the protein CAWSVQSGGFTDTQYF.

This chain links TRBV2 with TRBJ2-7, with D maybe TRBD1 (5 bases). The V and J ends lost 3 bases and 2 bases respectively, with 11 bases between them. The CDR3 contains 14 residues. The germline V gene encodes CDR1 SNHLY and CDR2 FYNNEI. The CDR3 loop reads CASSDQGSAYEQYF. The CDR3 DNA reads TGTGCCAGCAGTGACCAGGGAAGCGCCTACGAGCAGTACTTC.